Each of the 2 T cell receptor beta chains below was sequenced from the same sample in a study of shared clonotypes between healthy human individuals. Data came from immunoSEQ multiplex PCR; TCRdb stores just in-frame clones and leaves some out. The table has about 1,500,000 clones, about 96% seen once. Source material: naive CD4+ T cells sorted from blood. Subset here: CD45RA+ positively selected. The receptors were sampled from a young man in good health.

This chain joins TRBV19 and TRBJ1-5, with a possible D match to TRBD1 (5 bases). Trimming removed 11 bases at V and 3 bases at J, with 14 bases between. This CDR3 has 13 residues. Germline CDR1 LNHDA, CDR2 SQIVND (reference sequence). The CDR3 region has the DNA TGTGCCGGTTTCTGGGACGACAATCAGCCCCAGCATTTT. This translates into CAGFWDDNQPQHF.

Turning to this clone: Other nucleotide sequences in the sample specify the same CDR3. The V and J genes are TRBV5-1 and TRBJ1-5; TRBD1 aligns across 8 bases. Germline CDR1 and CDR2: SGHRS and YFSETQ. The CDR3 runs to 14 residues. Trimming cost V 4 bases and J 5 bases; bases outside gene matches: 5. CDR3 coding DNA: TGCGCCAGCAGCCCCGACAGGGGTGATCAGCCCCAGCATTTT. Translated: CASSPDRGDQPQHF.